The 28 T cell receptor beta chains listed next were all sequenced from one sample in a study of shared clonotypes between healthy human individuals. TCRdb's copy holds only in-frame clones and misses some; the assay was immunoSEQ multiplex PCR. The table has approximately 1,500,000 clones, under 99% seen once. Input material: naive CD4+ T cells sorted from blood. Subset described: CD45RA+ positively selected. These receptor sequences come from a man aged 25-45 years in good health.

This clone was detected only once. This sequence joins TRBV29-1 and TRBJ2-7; 8 nucleotides match TRBD2. The ends lost 6 bases at V and 4 bases at J; junction bases unmatched: 5. CDR1 SQVTM and CDR2 ANQGSEA come from the germline V gene. This CDR3 spans 12 amino acids. CDR3 loop: CSVATSVYEQYF. The DNA of the CDR3 is TGCAGCGTCGCGACTAGCGTGTACGAGCAGTACTTC.

This chain joins TRBV6-1 and TRBJ2-2; tentative D call: TRBD2 (5 bases). CDR3 length: 15 residues. From germline, CDR1 is MNHNS and CDR2 SASEGT. Trimming removed 6 bases at V and 6 bases at J, with 17 bases between. Written as DNA, the CDR3 is TGTGCCAGCAGACAAGCGCGTGCGGGCTCCGGGGAGCTGTTTTTT. This gives the protein CASRQARAGSGELFF.

The gene calls are TRBV2 and TRBJ2-5; TRBD2 is a possible D gene (6 bases). The CDR3 totals 15 residues. Trimming left V 8 bases short and J 4 bases short, with 20 bases between. Germline CDR1 reads SNHLY; CDR2 reads FYNNEI. As DNA, the CDR3 is TGTGCCAGCCAAGCCCGGAGACTAGTCAGAGAGACCCAGTACTTC. Its protein product is CASQARRLVRETQYF.

The chain has TRBV28 and TRBJ1-2; the match to TRBD1 covers 7 bases. CDR1 is MDHEN, CDR2 SYDVKM, per germline. J gave up 0 bases and V 6 bases, and 10 bases lay outside the gene matches. CDR3 length equals 16 residues. In DNA form, the CDR3 reads TGTGCCAGCAGCATTACACAGGGGATCCCTAACTATGGCTACACCTTC. It specifies CASSITQGIPNYGYTF.

V usage is TRBV7-8 and J usage is TRBJ1-3; D unresolved. The CDR3 sequence is 13 residues long. Germline V gene sequence: CDR1 SGHVS, CDR2 FQNEAQ. V was trimmed by 1 base and J by 4 bases, leaving 5 bases between them. In DNA, the CDR3 is TGTGCCAGCAGCTTAGAAGGGGGAAACACCATATATTTT. The encoded protein is CASSLEGGNTIYF.

The V call is TRBV7-9, the J call TRBJ1-5; D gene unclear. Germline V CDR1 and CDR2: SEHNR, FQNEAQ (reference sequence). This CDR3 has 12 amino acids. The ends were cut back, 5 bases at V and 6 bases at J, with 8 bases in the middle. The CDR3: CASSPNVQPQHF. For the CDR3, the DNA is TGTGCCAGCAGCCCAAATGTTCAGCCCCAGCATTTT.

This sequence joins TRBV27 and TRBJ1-2; the D is unclear. Germline V lookup: CDR1 MNHEY, CDR2 SMNVEV (reference sequence). The CDR3 loop spans 13 amino acids. V was pared by 4 bases and J by 8 bases, with 14 bases between. The CDR3 here is CASSSRTAHGYTF. CDR3 sequence (DNA): TGTGCCAGCAGTTCTCGGACGGCGCACGGCTACACCTTC.

The chain joins TRBV28 to TRBJ2-7; D ambiguous. CDR1 MDHEN and CDR2 SYDVKM come from the germline V gene. The CDR3 contains 13 residues. Deletions cut 6 bases from V and 0 bases from J, with 9 bases between. The CDR3 here is CASRLTPSYEQYF. The CDR3 bases are TGTGCCAGCAGACTGACTCCCTCCTACGAGCAGTACTTC.

The V call is TRBV5-4, the J call TRBJ2-7; 7 nucleotides match TRBD1. V trimming: 9 bases; J trimming: 7 bases; junction bases outside the gene matches: 7. The CDR3 contains 11 residues. Germline CDR1 is SGHNT and CDR2 is YYREEE (reference sequence). CDR3 loop: CATKSRGEQYF. In nucleotides, the CDR3 is TGTGCCACCAAGTCCAGGGGGGAGCAGTACTTC.

The chain combines TRBV11-2 with TRBJ2-3, with 14 bases aligning to TRBD2. Germline V gene sequence: CDR1 SGHAT, CDR2 FQNNGV. After removal of 4 bases from V and 4 bases from J, the junction contained 10 bases not matched to a gene. The CDR3 is made up of 18 amino acids. The CDR3 loop reads CASSSMGLAGETSDTQYF. The DNA of the CDR3 is TGTGCCAGCAGCTCGATGGGACTAGCGGGAGAAACGTCAGATACGCAGTATTTT. Full variable domain (rest looked up from reference TRBV11-2 and TRBJ2-3): EAGVAQSPRYKIIEKRQSVAFWCNPISGHATLYWYQQILGQGPKLLIQFQNNGVVDDSQLPKDRFSAERLKGVDSTLKIQPAKLEDSAVYLCASSSMGLAGETSDTQYFGPGTRLTVL.

This clone was found once. The sample carries other DNA sequences with the same CDR3. The chain combines TRBV28 with TRBJ2-7, with 9 bases matching TRBD1. The germline gives CDR1 MDHEN, CDR2 SYDVKM. V lost 5 bases and J lost 1; bases outside the gene matches: 6. The CDR3 runs 15 residues. CDR3 coding DNA: TGTGCCAGCAGTCCCCCCGGGACAGGGTCCTACGAGCAGTACTTC. It translates to CASSPPGTGSYEQYF.

This clone was detected only once. This chain uses TRBV29-1 with TRBJ2-7; 7 positions agree with TRBD1. This CDR3 spans 14 amino acids. With V trimmed by 4 bases and J by 0 bases, 6 bases remained unmatched. Germline-derived CDR1 and CDR2 are SQVTM and ANQGSEA. The CDR3 region has the DNA TGCAGCGTTGGGCGGACAGGTAGCTCCTACGAGCAGTACTTC. It codes for CSVGRTGSSYEQYF.

The genes are TRBV18 and TRBJ1-1, with 7 positions matching TRBD1. This CDR3 spans 14 amino acids. J gave up 4 bases and V 3 bases, and 5 bases lay outside the gene matches. Per germline, CDR1 KGHSH and CDR2 LQKENI. The CDR3 DNA reads as TGTGCCAGCTCACCGCTGACAGGGTCCACTGAAGCTTTCTTT. This encodes CASSPLTGSTEAFF.

This clone was recorded only once. V gene TRBV11-2 combines with J gene TRBJ1-4; unclear D gene. Germline values: CDR1 SGHAT, CDR2 FQNNGV. V lost 2 bases and J 8 bases, leaving 9 bases between the germline ends. There are 13 residues in the CDR3. The CDR3 loop is CASSLRDLEKLFF. The DNA of the CDR3 is TGTGCCAGCAGCTTACGGGATCTCGAAAAACTGTTTTTT.

As for this clone: Other DNA sequences within the sample encode an identical CDR3. The chain couples TRBV28 to TRBJ2-7; D is unresolved. Trimming took 5 bases from V and 1 from J, leaving 9 bases between them. Germline V gene data show CDR1 as MDHEN and CDR2 as SYDVKM. The CDR3 has 13 residues. The CDR3 nucleotides read TGTGCCAGCAGTCTCGGTCTTTCCTACGAGCAGTACTTC. This sequence encodes CASSLGLSYEQYF.

A single count supports this clone. V and J are TRBV10-2 and TRBJ2-2; TRBD2 aligns across 8 bases. J was trimmed by 5 bases and V by 2 bases; bases with no gene match: 1. Looked up from germline, CDR1 is WSHSY and CDR2 is SAAADI. CDR3 length equals 14 residues. CDR3 protein: CASSEASGTGELFF. In DNA form, the CDR3 reads TGCGCCAGCAGTGAGGCTAGCGGGACCGGGGAGCTGTTTTTT.

V gene TRBV14 combines with J gene TRBJ2-1, with 11 bases matching TRBD2. Germline values: CDR1 SGHDN, CDR2 FVKESK. The CDR3 length is 18 residues. Trimming took 4 bases from V and 6 from J; bases not matched to a gene: 14. The CDR3 coding sequence is TGTGCCAGCAGCCTCGACCGTCTACTAGCGGGAGTAACCAATGAGCAGTTCTTC. This translates into CASSLDRLLAGVTNEQFF.

The chain carries TRBV5-1 and TRBJ2-7; 14 nucleotides match TRBD2. V lost 0 bases to trimming and J lost 4 bases; unmatched junction nucleotides: 9. The CDR3 is made up of 18 amino acids. CDR1 SGHRS and CDR2 YFSETQ come from the germline V gene. CDR3 sequence: CASSLGWGTSGSKYEQYF. The CDR3 nucleotides read TGCGCCAGCAGCTTGGGCTGGGGGACTAGCGGGAGTAAGTACGAGCAGTACTTC.

The DNA of the CDR3 is TGCGCCAGCAGCTTGAATTGGGCCGGGCTGAACACTGAAGCTTTCTTT. It codes for CASSLNWAGLNTEAFF. The chain uses TRBV5-1 and TRBJ1-1; D ambiguous. Germline V gene sequence: CDR1 SGHRS, CDR2 YFSETQ. Trimming took 1 base from V and 0 from J, leaving 13 bases between them. The length of the CDR3 is 16 residues.

The chain combines TRBV7-2 with TRBJ2-1; TRBD1 might be the D (6 bases). The V gene's germline CDR1 is SGHTA and CDR2 FQGNSA. The CDR3 length is 15 residues. V was pared by 5 bases and J by 6 bases, with 17 bases between. The DNA of the CDR3 is TGTGCCAGCAGCCCACAGGGCGGATTAGGCAATGAGCAGTTCTTC. It is translated as CASSPQGGLGNEQFF.

This chain joins TRBV18 and TRBJ2-1; 9 nucleotides line up with TRBD2. V trimming: 2 bases; J trimming: 3 bases; junction bases outside the gene matches: 11. This CDR3 contains 18 residues. In germline, CDR1 is KGHSH, CDR2 LQKENI. The CDR3 DNA reads as TGTGCCAGCTCACCAAAATTAAGAGCGGGAGGCGACTACAATGAGCAGTTCTTC. Amino acid sequence: CASSPKLRAGGDYNEQFF.

CDR3 coding DNA: TGCAGCGGGGGGGGCGGTGAAAAACTGTTTTTT. It encodes CSGGGGEKLFF. V gene TRBV29-1 combines with J gene TRBJ1-4; D perhaps matches TRBD1 (6 bases). Germline V gene sequence: CDR1 SQVTM, CDR2 ANQGSEA. The V and J ends lost 7 bases and 7 bases respectively, with 10 bases between them. The CDR3 covers 11 residues.

The chain joins TRBV4-1 to TRBJ1-5, with 10 bases identical to TRBD1. The germline V gene encodes CDR1 MGHRA and CDR2 YSYEKL. With 4 bases clipped from V and 1 base from J, the junction kept 19 bases outside the gene matches. The CDR3 runs 21 residues. The CDR3 reads CASSLIPRDRGSGWSNQPQHF. The CDR3 DNA reads as TGCGCCAGCAGCCTGATTCCCCGGGACAGGGGATCGGGCTGGAGCAATCAGCCCCAGCATTTT.

In the case of this clone: The sample contains more than one DNA sequence encoding this CDR3. CDR3 loop: CASSVQGGTEAFF. Written as DNA, the CDR3 is TGTGCCAGTAGTGTACAGGGAGGCACTGAAGCTTTCTTT. This chain joins TRBV19 and TRBJ1-1, with TRBD1 as a possible D gene (6 bases). V was pared by 5 bases and J by 4 bases, with 11 bases between. This CDR3 has 13 amino acids. Germline V gene sequence: CDR1 LNHDA, CDR2 SQIVND (reference sequence).

In the case of this clone: Additional DNA sequences in this sample encode the identical CDR3. The J gene is TRBJ1-2, the V gene TRBV7-2, with 7 bases fitting TRBD1. Germline CDR1 and CDR2: SGHTA and FQGNSA. V was pared by 4 bases and J by 0 bases, with 2 bases of the junction left unmatched. The CDR3 extends over 14 amino acids. The CDR3 reads CASSSRGTNYGYTF. CDR3 coding DNA: TGTGCCAGCAGCTCCAGGGGGACTAACTATGGCTACACCTTC.

This rearrangement joins TRBV6-6 to TRBJ1-5; D uncertain. The V gene lost 2 bases and the J gene lost 9 bases, with 14 bases spanning the gap. CDR3 length: 14 residues. Looked up from germline, CDR1 is MNHNY and CDR2 is SVGAGI (reference sequence). The CDR3 DNA sequence: TGTGCCAGCAGTTACCCCGTTAAGGAGTCGCCCCAGCATTTT. It specifies CASSYPVKESPQHF.

V is TRBV11-3 and J is TRBJ2-1, with D unclear. This CDR3 contains 14 residues. Germline-derived CDR1 and CDR2 are SGHNT and YENEEA. V lost 5 bases and J lost 4, with 12 bases in between. CDR3 residues: CASSQDEPYNEQFF. The CDR3, as DNA: TGTGCCAGCAGCCAAGATGAACCTTACAATGAGCAGTTCTTC. The complete variable domain, with remaining parts taken from reference TRBV11-3 and TRBJ2-1, reads EAGVVQSPRYKIIEKKQPVAFWCNPISGHNTLYWYLQNLGQGPELLIRYENEEAVDDSQLPKDRFSAERLKGVDSTLKIQPAELGDSAVYLCASSQDEPYNEQFFGPGTRLTVL.

This chain joins TRBV16 and TRBJ2-7, with unresolved D. Germline V gene data show CDR1 as KGHSY and CDR2 as FQNENV. The CDR3 is 16 amino acids. The germline V and J ends were trimmed by 4 bases and 2 bases, with 18 bases remaining between them. CDR3 in amino acids: CASSPLQGPRTYEQYF. DNA of the CDR3: TGTGCCAGCAGCCCACTACAAGGGCCGCGGACCTACGAGCAGTACTTC.